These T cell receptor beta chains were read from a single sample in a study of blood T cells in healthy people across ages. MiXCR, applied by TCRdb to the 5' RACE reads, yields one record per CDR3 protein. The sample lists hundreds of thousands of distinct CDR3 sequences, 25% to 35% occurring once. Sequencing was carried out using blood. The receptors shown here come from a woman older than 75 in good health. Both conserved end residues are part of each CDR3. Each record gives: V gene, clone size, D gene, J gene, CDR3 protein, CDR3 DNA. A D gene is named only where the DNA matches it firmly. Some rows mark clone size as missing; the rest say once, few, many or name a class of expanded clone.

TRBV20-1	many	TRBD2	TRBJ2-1	CSATDLSSGAYNEQFF	TGCAGTGCTACGGACTTATCTAGCGGGGCCTACAATGAGCAGTTCTTC
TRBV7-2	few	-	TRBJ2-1	CASSPGVNEQFF	TGTGCCAGCAGCCCGGGAGTCAATGAGCAGTTCTTC
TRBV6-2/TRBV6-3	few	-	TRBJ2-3	CASSHGGTLASTDTQYF	TGTGCCAGCAGCCATGGGGGGACCCTCGCTAGCACAGATACGCAGTATTTT
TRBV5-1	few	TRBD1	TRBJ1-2	CASSLEGTGGGYTF	TGCGCCAGCAGCTTGGAAGGGACAGGGGGCGGCTACACCTTC
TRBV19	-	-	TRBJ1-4	CASSITALGEKLFF	TGTGCCAGTAGTATAACAGCCCTTGGTGAAAAACTGTTTTTT
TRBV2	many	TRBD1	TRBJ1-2	CASSDRGLVGYTF	TGTGCCAGCAGTGACAGGGGGCTAGTTGGCTACACCTTC
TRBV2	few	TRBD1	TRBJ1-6	CASIKTGTGNSPLHF	TGTGCCAGCATTAAGACCGGGACAGGGAATTCACCCCTCCACTTT
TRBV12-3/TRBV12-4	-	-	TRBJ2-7	CASSPRGRGHSEQYF	TGTGCCAGCAGTCCCCGGGGGCGGGGACACAGCGAGCAGTACTTC
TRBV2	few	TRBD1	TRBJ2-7	CASRDTGTGGGQYF	TGTGCCAGCAGAGATACCGGGACAGGGGGCGGGCAGTACTTC
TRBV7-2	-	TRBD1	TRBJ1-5	CASSAWTGGNQPQHF	TGTGCCAGCAGCGCGTGGACAGGGGGCAATCAGCCCCAGCATTTT
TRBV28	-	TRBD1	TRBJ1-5	CASSFLGQGNQPQHF	TGTGCCAGCAGTTTTTTGGGACAGGGTAATCAGCCCCAGCATTTT
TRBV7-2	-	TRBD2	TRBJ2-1	CASSVSGDYNEQFF	TGTGCCAGCAGCGTTAGCGGGGACTACAATGAGCAGTTCTTC
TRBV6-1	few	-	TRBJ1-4	CASSEPQNPTNEKLFF	TGTGCCAGCAGTGAACCCCAGAACCCAACTAATGAAAAACTGTTTTTT
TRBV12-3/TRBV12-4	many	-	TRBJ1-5	CASSVRGNQPQHF	TGTGCCAGCTCAGTTCGGGGCAATCAGCCCCAGCATTTT
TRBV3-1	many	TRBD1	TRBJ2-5	CASRPGRGLETQYF	TGTGCCAGCCGACCGGGCAGGGGGCTAGAGACCCAGTACTTC
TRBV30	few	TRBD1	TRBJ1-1	CAYKTGGETEAFF	TGTGCCTACAAGACAGGGGGCGAAACTGAAGCTTTCTTT